These T cell receptor beta chains were read from a single sample in a study of blood T cell repertoires in COVID-19. Sequenced by immunoSEQ multiplex PCR; TCRdb stores in-frame clones only, minus some. The sample lists about 45,000 clones, more than 85% occurring once. Sequencing used peripheral blood. The source of these receptors is a human donor in a cohort sampled during active COVID-19. Both conserved end residues are part of each CDR3.

>TRBJ1-6|TRBV4-1
CASSQAGYSPLHF
>TRBJ1-5|TRBV27
CASSYGYPGTGGNQPQHF
>TRBJ2-7|TRBV10-2
CASREASYEQYF
>TRBJ2-1|TRBV4-2
CASSQGPSGFYNEQFF
>TRBJ2-5|TRBV6-2/TRBV6-3
CASSYAPGQGGTQYF
>TRBJ2-3|TRBV12-3/TRBV12-4
CASRRRIGDTQYF
>TRBJ2-7|TRBV6-6
CASSFTTGGEQYF
>TRBJ2-6|TRBV5-1
CASSLEVRTGASGANVLTF
>TRBJ1-2|TRBV28
CASSLLSPQGAWGYTF
>TRBJ1-4|TRBV7-3
CASSPPGQGYEKLFF
>TRBJ1-4|TRBV28
CAGSSRSLNEKLFF
>TRBJ2-6|TRBV5-4
CASSPGQGAKGANVLTF
>TRBJ2-2|TRBV2
CATKGSTANTGELFF
>TRBJ2-3|TRBV6-5
CASSYRGYQSTDTQYF
>TRBJ2-5|TRBV25-1
CASSAPGQAYQETQYF
>TRBJ1-2|TRBV13
CASSLGAVGEGYTF
>TRBJ1-5|TRBV7-2
CASSPRGYNQPQHF
>TRBJ2-2|TRBV7-9
CASSSPDRATGELFF
>TRBJ1-6|TRBV20-1
CSASSPPESLHF
>TRBJ2-3|TRBV28
CASSLEQGIGTDTQYF